Below, 18 T cell receptor beta chains from the same sample are listed, as sequenced in a study of blood T cell repertoires in COVID-19. Sequencing used immunoSEQ multiplex PCR; TCRdb keeps in-frame clones, though not all of them. This sample has under 500,000 clones, with roughly 89% found just once. The specimen sequenced was peripheral blood. The origin of the receptors is a woman in her twenties or thirties with acute or convalescent COVID-19.

The V gene is TRBV5-1, the J gene TRBJ2-7, with D possibly matching TRBD1 (5 bases). CDR3 length equals 14 residues. Germline CDR1 and CDR2: SGHRS and YFSETQ. V lost 6 bases to trimming and J lost 0 bases, with 13 bases between them. CDR3: CASNHDSPSYEQYF. In nucleotides, the CDR3 is TGCGCCAGCAATCATGACAGCCCCTCCTACGAGCAGTACTTC.

Only one count was recorded for this clone. The chain carries TRBV7-9 and TRBJ1-6; 7 bases line up with TRBD1. CDR1 and CDR2 (germline): SEHNR, FQNEAQ (reference sequence). V gave up 7 bases and J gave up 6 bases; unmatched junction bases: 6. The CDR3 runs 14 residues. The CDR3 is CASTKGAINSPLHF. Written as DNA, the CDR3 is TGTGCCAGCACCAAGGGGGCGATTAATTCACCCCTCCACTTT.

The gene calls are TRBV20-1 and TRBJ1-5, with D possibly TRBD1 on 5 matching bases. The CDR3 spans 16 residues. Germline CDR1 DFQATT, CDR2 SNEGSKA (reference sequence). V gave up 3 bases and J gave up 4 bases, with 19 bases separating them. The CDR3 coding sequence is TGCAGTGCTAGTACCGGACACCCGGTAGGGAATCAGCCCCAGCATTTT. This gives the protein CSASTGHPVGNQPQHF.

In this sample, this clone turned up once. The rearrangement links TRBV7-3 to TRBJ2-7, with a weak D call TRBD2 (5 bases). V was trimmed by 2 bases and J by 3 bases, leaving 14 bases between them. Germline V lookup: CDR1 SGHTA, CDR2 FQGTGA. The CDR3 contains 15 residues. CDR3 bases: TGTGCCAGCAGCTTAGCCCCGGACTTGAACTACGAGCAGTACTTC. The encoded protein is CASSLAPDLNYEQYF.

The rearrangement uses TRBV28 and TRBJ1-5; TRBD1 matches 9 bases. After removal of 4 bases from V and 6 bases from J, the junction contained 10 bases not matched to a gene. Germline V gene data show CDR1 as MDHEN and CDR2 as SYDVKM. The CDR3 contains 16 residues. In DNA form, the CDR3 reads TGTGCCAGCAGTTACTCCGGGACAGGGTGGGTTCAGCCCCAGCATTTT. Translation gives CASSYSGTGWVQPQHF.

CDR3 residues: CASSLKTGGTEAFF. For the CDR3, the DNA is TGTGCCAGCAGTTTGAAAACAGGGGGCACTGAAGCTTTCTTT. V is TRBV2 and J is TRBJ1-1; 8 nucleotides line up with TRBD1. The CDR3 is 14 residues long. Trimming at V came to 5 bases and at J to 4 bases, leaving 6 bases not matched to a gene. Germline CDR1 is SNHLY and CDR2 is FYNNEI.

V and J are TRBV9 and TRBJ2-6, with 10 nucleotides matching TRBD1. The CDR3 consists of 19 residues. The V gene end was trimmed by 3 bases and the J gene end by 3 bases; junction bases not matched to a gene: 12. The germline CDR1 and CDR2 sequences are SGDLS and YYNGEE. CDR3 amino acids: CASSGPTRTGGRGANVLTF. CDR3 DNA sequence: TGTGCCAGCAGCGGCCCCACTCGGACAGGGGGGCGTGGGGCCAACGTCCTGACTTTC.

This chain's CDR3 is CASSYSNTQYF. The CDR3 nucleotides read TGTGCCAGCAGTTACTCGAATACGCAGTATTTT. The gene calls are TRBV12-3 or TRBV12-4 and TRBJ2-3; D unclear. CDR3 length: 11 amino acids. The ends were cut back, 4 bases at V and 7 bases at J, with 6 bases in the middle.

There are a few counts of this clone. The chain employs TRBV6-5 and TRBJ2-7; D might be TRBD1 (6 bases). Germline CDR1 reads MNHEY; CDR2 reads SVGAGI. V was clipped by 8 bases and J by 3 bases, with 17 bases between them. The CDR3 is 14 residues long. Here the CDR3 reads CASSLVRGNYEQYF. Here the CDR3 DNA reads TGTGCCAGCTCTCTAGTTAGGGGGAACTACGAGCAGTACTTC.

A word on this clone: This same CDR3 is encoded by further DNA sequences in the sample. The chain recombines TRBV10-3 with TRBJ1-2, with 7 positions matching TRBD1. The CDR3 covers 12 residues. The trim removed 4 bases at V and 8 bases at J, leaving 4 bases unmatched. CDR1 ENHRY and CDR2 SYGVKD come from the germline V gene. CDR3 DNA: TGTGCCATCAGTGGAACAGGGGACGGCTACACCTTC. Amino acids: CAISGTGDGYTF.

The chain carries TRBV5-6 and TRBJ1-2; TRBD1 matches 8 bases. Germline V gene sequence: CDR1 SGHDT, CDR2 YYEEEE. The length of the CDR3 is 14 residues. The ends lost 7 bases at V and 0 bases at J; junction bases unmatched: 5. The CDR3 DNA sequence: TGTGCCAGCGCATCAGGGGGCCCTAACTATGGCTACACCTTC. It translates to CASASGGPNYGYTF. Together with reference TRBV5-6 and TRBJ1-2, the CDR3 gives the full variable domain: DAGVTQSPTHLIKTRGQQVTLRCSPKSGHDTVSWYQQALGQGPQFIFQYYEEEERQRGNFPDRFSGHQFPNYSSELNVNALLLGDSALYLCASASGGPNYGYTFGSGTRLTVV.

The chain joins TRBV29-1 to TRBJ1-1; 7 bases line up with TRBD1. Germline V gene sequence: CDR1 SQVTM, CDR2 ANQGSEA. The J segment lost 4 bases and the V segment lost 4 bases, leaving 15 bases of the junction unmatched. This CDR3 has 16 amino acids. Here the CDR3 DNA reads TGCAGCGTTGTTGGTCTTCAGGGGGTTCCCTTCACTGAAGCTTTCTTT. This encodes CSVVGLQGVPFTEAFF.

V usage is TRBV6-5 and J usage is TRBJ1-2; D uncertain. From germline, CDR1 is MNHEY and CDR2 SVGAGI. The CDR3 length is 15 residues. V was shortened by 0 bases and J by 2 bases, with 10 bases between the two germline ends. The DNA of the CDR3 is TGTGCCAGCAGTTACTCGAGGGCCACCAACTATGGCTACACCTTC. It encodes CASSYSRATNYGYTF.

The chain has TRBV21-1 and TRBJ2-3; the table's D gene call, TRBD1, was not cross checked with the DNA. TRBV21-1 is given as a pseudogene. This CDR3 region has 17 residues. CDR3 coding DNA: TGTGCCAGCAGCAGCTCCGAGAGGGACAAAGGCACAGATACGCAGTATTTT. Protein: CASSSSERDKGTDTQYF.

The J gene is TRBJ1-5, the V gene TRBV7-8, with no clear D. V gave up 3 bases and J gave up 0 bases, with 15 bases separating them. The CDR3 has 17 amino acids. Per germline, CDR1 SGHVS and CDR2 FQNEAQ. DNA of the CDR3: TGTGCCAGCAGCTTGTGGCGAGGGAGAAATAGCAATCAGCCCCAGCATTTT. Protein product: CASSLWRGRNSNQPQHF.

V and J are TRBV18 and TRBJ2-2; 7 bases map to TRBD1. Per germline, CDR1 KGHSH and CDR2 LQKENI. Germline trimming cut 2 bases from V and 0 bases from J; bases unmatched to any gene: 3. This CDR3 contains 16 residues. The CDR3 nucleotides read TGTGCCAGCTCACCAGGACAGGTGACGAACACCGGGGAGCTGTTTTTT. Translated, it gives CASSPGQVTNTGELFF.

This clone has a count of ten or more. The junction and the germline gene differ at one end; a read error may be behind it. This chain joins TRBV4-1 and TRBJ2-5, with TRBD1 identical over 8 bases. The germline gives CDR1 MGHRA, CDR2 YSYEKL. CDR3 length equals 18 residues. The CDR3 region is CASRQGPSGGSGQETQYF. The CDR3 DNA sequence: TGCGCCAGCAGACAAGGACCCTCAGGGGGCTCAGGGCAAGAGACCCAGTACTTC.

The rearrangement links TRBV2 to TRBJ1-2; TRBD1 might be the D (6 bases). Trimming removed 6 bases at V and 4 bases at J, with 9 bases between. The CDR3 loop spans 12 amino acids. Looked up from germline, CDR1 is SNHLY and CDR2 is FYNNEI. CDR3 coding DNA: TGTGCCAGCAGACAGGACAGCTATGGCTACACCTTC. It codes for CASRQDSYGYTF.